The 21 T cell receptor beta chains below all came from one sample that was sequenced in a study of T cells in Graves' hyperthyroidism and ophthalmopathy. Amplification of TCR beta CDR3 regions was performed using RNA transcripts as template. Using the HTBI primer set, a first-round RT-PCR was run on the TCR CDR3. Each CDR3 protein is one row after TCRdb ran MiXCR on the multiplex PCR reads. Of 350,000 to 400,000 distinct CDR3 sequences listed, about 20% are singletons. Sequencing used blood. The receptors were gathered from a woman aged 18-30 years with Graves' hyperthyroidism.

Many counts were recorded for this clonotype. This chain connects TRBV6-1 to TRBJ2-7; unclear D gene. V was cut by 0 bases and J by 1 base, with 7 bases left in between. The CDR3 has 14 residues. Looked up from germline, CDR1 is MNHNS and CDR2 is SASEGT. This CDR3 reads CASSEAEGSYEQYF. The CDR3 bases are TGTGCCAGCAGTGAAGCAGAAGGATCCTACGAGCAGTACTTC.

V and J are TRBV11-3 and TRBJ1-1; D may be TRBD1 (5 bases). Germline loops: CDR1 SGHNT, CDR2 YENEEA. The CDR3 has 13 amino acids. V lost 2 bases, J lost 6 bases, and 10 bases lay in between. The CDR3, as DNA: TGTGCCAGCAGCTTAAGTCGGGGGGCTGAAGCTTTCTTT. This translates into CASSLSRGAEAFF.

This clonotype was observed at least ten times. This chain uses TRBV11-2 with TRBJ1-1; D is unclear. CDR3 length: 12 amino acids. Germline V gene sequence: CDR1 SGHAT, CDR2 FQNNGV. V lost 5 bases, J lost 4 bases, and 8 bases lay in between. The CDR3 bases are TGTGCCAGCAGCCACTCTGGCACTGAAGCTTTCTTT. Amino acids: CASSHSGTEAFF.

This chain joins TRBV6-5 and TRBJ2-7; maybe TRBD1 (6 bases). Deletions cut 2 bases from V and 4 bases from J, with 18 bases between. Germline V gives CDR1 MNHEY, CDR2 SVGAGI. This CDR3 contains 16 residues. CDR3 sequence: CASSYPRSRQAYEQYF. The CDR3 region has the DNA TGTGCCAGCAGTTACCCCCGCAGCAGACAGGCTTACGAGCAGTACTTC.

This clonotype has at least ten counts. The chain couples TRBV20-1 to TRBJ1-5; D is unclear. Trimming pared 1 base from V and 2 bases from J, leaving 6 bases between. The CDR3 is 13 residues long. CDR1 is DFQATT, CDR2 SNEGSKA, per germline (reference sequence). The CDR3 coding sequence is TGCAGTGCTAGAGGCGCCGGCAATCAGCCCCAGCATTTT. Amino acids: CSARGAGNQPQHF.

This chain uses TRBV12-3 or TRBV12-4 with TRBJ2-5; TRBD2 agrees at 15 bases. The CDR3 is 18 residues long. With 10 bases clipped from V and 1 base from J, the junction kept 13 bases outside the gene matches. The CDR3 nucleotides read TGTGCCACCAGCCCAAAATTGGGACTAGCGGGGGGCCAAGAGACCCAGTACTTC. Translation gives CATSPKLGLAGGQETQYF.

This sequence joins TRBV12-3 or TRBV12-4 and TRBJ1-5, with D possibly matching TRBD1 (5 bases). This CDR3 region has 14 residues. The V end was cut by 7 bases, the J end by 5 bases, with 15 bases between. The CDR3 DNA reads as TGTGCCAGCAAAGGTAGAACAGGATATCAGCCCCAGCATTTT. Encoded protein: CASKGRTGYQPQHF.

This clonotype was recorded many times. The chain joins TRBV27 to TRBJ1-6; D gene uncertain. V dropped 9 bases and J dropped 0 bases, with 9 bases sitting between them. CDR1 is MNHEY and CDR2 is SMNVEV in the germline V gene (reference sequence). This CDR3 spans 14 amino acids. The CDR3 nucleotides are TGTGCCAGTACCAGGTCCTCCTATAATTCACCCCTCCACTTT. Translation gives CASTRSSYNSPLHF.

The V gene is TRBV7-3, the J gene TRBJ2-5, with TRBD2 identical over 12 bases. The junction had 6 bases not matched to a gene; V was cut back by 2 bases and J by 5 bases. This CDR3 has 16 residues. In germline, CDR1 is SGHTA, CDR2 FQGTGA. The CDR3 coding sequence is TGTGCCAGCAGCTTACGTCCTAGCGGGGGGGCCGAGACCCAGTACTTC. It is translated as CASSLRPSGGAETQYF.

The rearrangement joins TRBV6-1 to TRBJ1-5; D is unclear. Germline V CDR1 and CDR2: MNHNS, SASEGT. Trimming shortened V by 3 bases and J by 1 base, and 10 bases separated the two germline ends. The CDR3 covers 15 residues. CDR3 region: CASSEAHHSNQPQHF. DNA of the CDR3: TGTGCCAGCAGTGAGGCTCATCACAGCAATCAGCCCCAGCATTTT.

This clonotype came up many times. Here the CDR3 reads CASSVPQRGNQPQHF. For the CDR3, the DNA is TGTGCCAGCAGTGTCCCACAGAGGGGCAATCAGCCCCAGCATTTT. The chain recombines TRBV28 with TRBJ1-5; the D is unclear. CDR1 and CDR2 from the germline V gene are MDHEN and SYDVKM. CDR3 length equals 15 residues. Trimming shortened V by 5 bases and J by 2 bases, and 13 bases separated the two germline ends.

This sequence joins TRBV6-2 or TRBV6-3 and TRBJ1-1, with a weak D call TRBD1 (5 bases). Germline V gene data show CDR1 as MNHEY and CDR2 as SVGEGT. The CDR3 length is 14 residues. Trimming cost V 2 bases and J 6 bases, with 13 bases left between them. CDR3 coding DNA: TGTGCCAGCAGTTACGTATCTACAGGAGCTGAAGCTTTCTTT. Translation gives CASSYVSTGAEAFF.

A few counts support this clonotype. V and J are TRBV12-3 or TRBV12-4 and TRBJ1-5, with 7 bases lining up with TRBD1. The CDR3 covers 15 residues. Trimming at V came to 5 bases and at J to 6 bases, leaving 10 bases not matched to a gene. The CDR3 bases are TGTGCCAGCAGTCCACGAGACAGGGTAGGTCAGCCCCAGCATTTT. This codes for CASSPRDRVGQPQHF.

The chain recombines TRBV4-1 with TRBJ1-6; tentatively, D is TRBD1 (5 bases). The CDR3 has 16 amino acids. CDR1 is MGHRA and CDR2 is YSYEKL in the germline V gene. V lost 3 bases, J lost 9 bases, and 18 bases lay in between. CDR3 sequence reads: CASSQGGDFGPSPLHF. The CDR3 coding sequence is TGCGCCAGCAGCCAGGGGGGGGACTTCGGCCCTTCACCCCTCCACTTT.

CDR3 in amino acids: CASSSSGENIQYF. CDR3 bases: TGTGCCAGCAGCTCCAGCGGCGAAAACATTCAGTACTTC. The V gene is TRBV11-2, the J gene TRBJ2-4; a possible D gene is TRBD2 (5 bases). There are 13 residues in the CDR3. V lost 4 bases to trimming and J lost 5 bases, with 9 bases between them. The germline V gene encodes CDR1 SGHAT and CDR2 FQNNGV.

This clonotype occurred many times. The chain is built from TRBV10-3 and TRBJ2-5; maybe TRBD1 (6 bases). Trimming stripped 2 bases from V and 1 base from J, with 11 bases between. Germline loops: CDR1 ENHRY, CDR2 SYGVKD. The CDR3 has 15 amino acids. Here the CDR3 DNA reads TGTGCCATCAGTGAGACAGGGAGCCCCCAAGAGACCCAGTACTTC. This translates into CAISETGSPQETQYF.

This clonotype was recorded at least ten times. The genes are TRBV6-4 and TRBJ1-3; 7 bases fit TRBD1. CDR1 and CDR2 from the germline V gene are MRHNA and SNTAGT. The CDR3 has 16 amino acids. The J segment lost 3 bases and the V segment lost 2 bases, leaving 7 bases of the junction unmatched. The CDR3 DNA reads TGTGCCAGCAGTGACCCCGACAGGGATATTGGAAACACCATATATTTT. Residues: CASSDPDRDIGNTIYF.

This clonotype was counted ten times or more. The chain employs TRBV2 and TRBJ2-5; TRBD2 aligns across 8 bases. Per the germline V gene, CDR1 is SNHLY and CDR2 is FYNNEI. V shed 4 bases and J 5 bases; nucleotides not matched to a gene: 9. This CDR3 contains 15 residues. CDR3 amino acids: CASSGWEAGEETQYF. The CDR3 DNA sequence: TGTGCCAGCAGTGGGTGGGAAGCGGGGGAGGAGACCCAGTACTTC.

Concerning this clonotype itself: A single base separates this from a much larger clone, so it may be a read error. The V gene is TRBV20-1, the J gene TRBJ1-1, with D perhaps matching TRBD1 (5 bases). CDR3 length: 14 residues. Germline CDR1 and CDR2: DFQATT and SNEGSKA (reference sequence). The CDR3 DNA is TGCAGTCCCCCCCTCCCGGCAGGGAACTCTGAAGCTTTCTTT. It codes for CSPPLPAGNSEAFF.

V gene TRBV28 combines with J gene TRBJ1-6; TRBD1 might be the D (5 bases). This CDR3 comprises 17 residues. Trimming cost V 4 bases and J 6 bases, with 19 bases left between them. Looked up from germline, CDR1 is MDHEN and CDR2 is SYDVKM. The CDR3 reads CASSSLGTRGSNSPLHF. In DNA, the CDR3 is TGTGCCAGCAGTTCCCTCGGGACGAGGGGTTCTAATTCACCCCTCCACTTT.

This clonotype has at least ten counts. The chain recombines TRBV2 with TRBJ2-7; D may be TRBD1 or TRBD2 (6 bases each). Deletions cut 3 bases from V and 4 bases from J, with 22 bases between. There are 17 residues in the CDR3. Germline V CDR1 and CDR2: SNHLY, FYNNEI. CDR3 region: CASSDPPRGQGGYEQYF. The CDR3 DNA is TGTGCCAGCAGTGACCCACCCCGGGGGCAGGGCGGGTACGAGCAGTACTTC.